This T cell receptor beta chain was sequenced for a study of shared clonotypes between healthy human individuals. The CDR3 has 15 residues. Germline CDR1 and CDR2: SGHKS and YYEKEE (reference sequence). Trimming shortened V by 2 bases and J by 1 base, and 11 bases separated the two germline ends. General study results and limits: Non-shared clonotypes had lower generation probabilities than those shared by all four donors.

The naive CD8 population came from CD45RO-negative cells selected for CCR7, without terminally differentiated effector memory CD45RA+ cells. Recent vaccinations or acute infections were absent in the healthy HIV-negative adult donors. This was a deep-level run. This table comes from immunoSEQ multiplex PCR, and its TCRdb copy is limited to in-frame clones, with some not included. The sample lists more than 550,000 clones; about 90% were seen once. Concerning this clone: Its antigen is not known.

The receptor was isolated from a man aged 25 to 40 in good health. The gene calls are TRBV5-5 and TRBJ2-3; D is unresolved. Sequencing was done on a sample of naive CD8+ T cells sorted from blood. The CDR3 nucleotides read TGTGCCAGCAGCTTCCCCCCCCTAGGCACAGATACGCAGTATTTT. Its translation: CASSFPPLGTDTQYF.